This entry features one T cell receptor (beta chain) sequence. Its antigen is not yet known. No much larger clonotype is one base removed from it; base qualities were not supplied. This sample is drawn from a study of T cell responses to AZD1222 COVID-19 vaccine (dated by TCRdb to the early 2020s). As for the study more broadly: AZD1222 recipients with second doses at about 4 weeks or about 12 weeks were pooled, because spike-specific TCR depth and breadth did not differ between schedules. TCR sequencing was performed for about 240 trial participants, of whom approximately 200 were given two doses of AZD1222 and approximately 25 were given two doses of MenACWY control vaccine. Trial participants were enrolled by age into 18-55, 56-69 and 70-plus year subgroups, with approximately 160, 26 and 62 TCR-sequenced participants respectively. On the study overall, not on this receptor specifically: Spike-specific TCR breadth and depth rose significantly after two AZD1222 doses compared with day 0 and with MenACWY recipients. Most participants were white British and females outnumbered males, and the authors suggested that clonal diversity may have been underestimated. The whole spike protein was spanned by vaccine-associated CD4 TCRs, and dominant responses were seen in regions 160-218 and 743-854. Nearly half of unique spike-specific TCRs reportedly recognized epitopes outside regions mutated in the B.1.351 and B.1.1.7 variants. Conclusions about previously exposed vaccinees were limited because only 5 or 6 AZD1222 recipients were SARS-CoV-2 seropositive at baseline. The 56-69-year group was small, and its depth increase did not reach significance, likely because of low power. Because no day 14 peak-response samples were available, repertoires were characterized only after the peak T cell response.

This specimen's time point label, per the study, means: baseline before first vaccination. Vaccinee samples came from UK trials COV001 and COV002, including a single-blind randomized controlled phase 2/3 trial of AZD1222 (ChAdOx1 nCoV-19) in healthy adults. For TCRbeta chain sequencing, PBMC samples were collected from trial participants at day 0 and at day 28 after the second dose. The CDR3 regions of human TCRbeta chains were analyzed by immunosequencing. Per the authors' processing: TCRs in the repertoires were matched against a reference library of SARS-CoV-2-specific TCRs that had been generated with the MIRA antigen-specificity platform. Breadth was defined as the fraction of unique TCRs that were SARS-CoV-2-associated, and depth was defined as the fraction of total T cells that were SARS-CoV-2-associated. Each spike-specific TCR was assigned to its reactive spike region and to a CD4 or CD8 class using the MIRA data. Log10-transformed breadth and depth values were compared by one-way ANOVA with Sidak's multiple comparisons tests. Entries here come from immuneACCESS through TCRdb and include only in-frame sequences with V and J called. Some clones fail to appear in such tables; in the studies checked, an unresolved V gene covers under half of the shortfall, and the cause of the remainder is unknown. The V and J calls and clone size come from that table; D and trimming were worked out from the DNA. This sample gives around 100,000 clones in total; about 85% of them show up just once. The ten largest clones represent about 5% of the sample.

The V end loses 8 bases and the J end loses 4 bases, and a stretch of 21 bases separates them. CDR3 length: 15 amino acids, cysteine to phenylalanine. Only the CDR3 DNA is retained, 45 bases long and in frame from the first base. Via the germline V gene (reference sequence), CDR1 is LNHDA and CDR2 SQIVND. The V and J genes are TRBV19 and TRBJ2-7; the D segment could be TRBD2, given 6 matching bases. The sample consisted of peripheral blood, taken on day 0 of AZD1222 vaccination. This clonotype originated in an adult in good health. The DNA sequence reads TGTGCCAGTGGTGTGGTCGGAGGGGCGTCGTACGAGCAGTACTTC. It encodes CASGVVGGASYEQYF.